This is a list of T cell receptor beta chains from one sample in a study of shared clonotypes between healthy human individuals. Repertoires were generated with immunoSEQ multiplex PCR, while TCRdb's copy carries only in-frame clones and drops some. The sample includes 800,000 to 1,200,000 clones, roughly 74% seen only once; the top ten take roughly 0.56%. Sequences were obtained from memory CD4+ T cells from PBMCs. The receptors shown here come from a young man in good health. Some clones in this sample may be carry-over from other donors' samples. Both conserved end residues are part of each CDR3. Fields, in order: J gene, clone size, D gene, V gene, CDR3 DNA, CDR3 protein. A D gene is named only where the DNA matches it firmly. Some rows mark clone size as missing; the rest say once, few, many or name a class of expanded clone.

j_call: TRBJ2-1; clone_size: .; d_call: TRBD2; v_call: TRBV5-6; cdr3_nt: TGTGCCAGCAGCACCCAGACTAGCGGGAGGCGGGGAGAGCAGTTCTTC; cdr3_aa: CASSTQTSGRRGEQFF
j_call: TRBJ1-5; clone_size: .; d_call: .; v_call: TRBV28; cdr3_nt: TGTGCCAGTAGTACAGGGTTTATGTACCCCCAGCATTTT; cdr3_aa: CASSTGFMYPQHF
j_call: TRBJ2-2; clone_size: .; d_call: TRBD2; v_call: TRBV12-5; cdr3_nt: TGTGCTAGTGGCCTAGGACTAGCGGAGGCCGGGGAGCTGTTTTTT; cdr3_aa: CASGLGLAEAGELFF
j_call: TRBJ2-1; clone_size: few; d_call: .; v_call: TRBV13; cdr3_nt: TGTGCCAGCAGCACCCCAGGGGGGGCTGAGCAGTTCTTC; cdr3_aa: CASSTPGGAEQFF
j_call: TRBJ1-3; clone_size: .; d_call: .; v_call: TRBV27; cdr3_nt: TGTGCCAGCGCCCGGGGCAACCTCCTAGCCTCTGGAAACACCATATATTTT; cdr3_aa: CASARGNLLASGNTIYF
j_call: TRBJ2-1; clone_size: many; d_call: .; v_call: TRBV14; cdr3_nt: TGTGCCAGCAGCTCCCAGGGGGGGCTCGAGCAGTTCTTC; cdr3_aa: CASSSQGGLEQFF
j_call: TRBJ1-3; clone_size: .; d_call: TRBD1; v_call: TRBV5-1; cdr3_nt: TGCGCCAGCAGCATCTTACAGGGGGCTGCTGGAAACACCATATATTTT; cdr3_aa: CASSILQGAAGNTIYF
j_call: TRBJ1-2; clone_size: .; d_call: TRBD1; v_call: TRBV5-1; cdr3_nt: TGCGCCAGCAGCTTGGAGAGACAGGGTATGGCTACCTTC; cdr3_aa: CASSLERQGMATF
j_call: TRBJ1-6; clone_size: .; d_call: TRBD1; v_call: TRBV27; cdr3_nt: TGTGCCAGCAGTCCACTACAGGGGGCGGGGTCACCCCTCCACTTT; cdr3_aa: CASSPLQGAGSPLHF
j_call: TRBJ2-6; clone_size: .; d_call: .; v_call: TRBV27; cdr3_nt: TGTGCCACTTCCAGGGTCTCTGGGGCCAACGTCCTGACTTTC; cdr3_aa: CATSRVSGANVLTF